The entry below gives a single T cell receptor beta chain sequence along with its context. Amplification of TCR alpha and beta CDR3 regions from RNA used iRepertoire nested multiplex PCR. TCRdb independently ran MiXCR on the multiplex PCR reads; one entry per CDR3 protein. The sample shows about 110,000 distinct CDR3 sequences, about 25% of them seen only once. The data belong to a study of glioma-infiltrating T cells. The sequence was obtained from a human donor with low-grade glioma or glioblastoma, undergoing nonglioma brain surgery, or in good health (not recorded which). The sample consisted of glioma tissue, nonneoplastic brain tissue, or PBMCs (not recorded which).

CDR3 DNA sequence: TGCAGTGCTAGAGATTTAAGAGTAGCGGGAGGGGAGCAGTACTTC. Protein product: CSARDLRVAGGEQYF. V is TRBV20-1 and J is TRBJ2-7; TRBD2 matches 11 bases. The germline V gene has CDR1 DFQATT and CDR2 SNEGSKA (reference sequence). This CDR3 region has 15 residues. Trimming cost V 0 bases and J 7 bases; bases outside gene matches: 8.